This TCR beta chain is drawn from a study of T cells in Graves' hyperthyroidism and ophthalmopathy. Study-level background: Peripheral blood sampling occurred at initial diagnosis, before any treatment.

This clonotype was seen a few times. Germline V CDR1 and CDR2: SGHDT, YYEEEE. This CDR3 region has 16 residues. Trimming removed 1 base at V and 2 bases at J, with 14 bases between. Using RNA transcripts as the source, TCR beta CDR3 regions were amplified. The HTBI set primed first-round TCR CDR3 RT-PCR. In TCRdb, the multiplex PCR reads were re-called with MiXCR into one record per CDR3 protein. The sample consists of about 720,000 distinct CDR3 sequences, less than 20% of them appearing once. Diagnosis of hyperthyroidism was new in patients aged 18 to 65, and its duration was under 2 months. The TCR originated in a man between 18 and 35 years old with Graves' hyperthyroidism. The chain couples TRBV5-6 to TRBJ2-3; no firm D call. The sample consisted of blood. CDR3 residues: CASSLLGASNTDTQYF. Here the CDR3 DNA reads TGTGCCAGCAGCTTGTTAGGCGCATCAAACACAGATACGCAGTATTTT.